The present T cell receptor (beta chain) was sequenced within a study of identical twins. Broader study findings: Where out-of-frame alpha sequences were twin-shared, they showed excess low generation probability.

This clonotype was detected ten times or more. The antigen is unknown. TCRdb called the 5' RACE reads again in MiXCR, with one record for every CDR3 protein. This table has a few hundred thousand distinct CDR3 sequences, roughly 9% appearing once. The CDR3 loop spans 11 amino acids. CDR1 and CDR2 (germline): SGHAT, FQNNGV. V was clipped by 5 bases and J by 5 bases, with 4 bases between them. The same data also went into a second study, on yellow fever vaccine responses in identical twins.

The TCR comes from a woman under 30 in good health. What was sequenced was CD8+ T cells sorted from blood. The chain uses TRBV11-2 and TRBJ2-1, with D uncertain. The DNA of the CDR3 is TGTGCCAGCAGCGACCACAATGAGCAGTTCTTC. Its translation: CASSDHNEQFF. The complete variable domain, with remaining parts taken from reference TRBV11-2 and TRBJ2-1, reads EAGVAQSPRYKIIEKRQSVAFWCNPISGHATLYWYQQILGQGPKLLIQFQNNGVVDDSQLPKDRFSAERLKGVDSTLKIQPAKLEDSAVYLCASSDHNEQFFGPGTRLTVL.